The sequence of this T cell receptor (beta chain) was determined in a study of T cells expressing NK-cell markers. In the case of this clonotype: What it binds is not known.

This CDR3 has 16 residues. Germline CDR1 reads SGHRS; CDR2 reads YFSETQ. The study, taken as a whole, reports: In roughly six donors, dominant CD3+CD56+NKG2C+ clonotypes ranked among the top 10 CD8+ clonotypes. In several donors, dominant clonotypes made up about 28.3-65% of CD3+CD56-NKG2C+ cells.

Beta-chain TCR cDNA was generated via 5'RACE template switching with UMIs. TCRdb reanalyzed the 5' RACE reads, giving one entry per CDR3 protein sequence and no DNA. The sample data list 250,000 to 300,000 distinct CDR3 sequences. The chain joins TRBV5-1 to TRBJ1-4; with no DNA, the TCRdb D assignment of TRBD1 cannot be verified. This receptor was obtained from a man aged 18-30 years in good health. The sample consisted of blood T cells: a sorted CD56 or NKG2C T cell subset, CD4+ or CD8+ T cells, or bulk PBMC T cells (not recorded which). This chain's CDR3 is CASSLRSDRRNEKLFF.